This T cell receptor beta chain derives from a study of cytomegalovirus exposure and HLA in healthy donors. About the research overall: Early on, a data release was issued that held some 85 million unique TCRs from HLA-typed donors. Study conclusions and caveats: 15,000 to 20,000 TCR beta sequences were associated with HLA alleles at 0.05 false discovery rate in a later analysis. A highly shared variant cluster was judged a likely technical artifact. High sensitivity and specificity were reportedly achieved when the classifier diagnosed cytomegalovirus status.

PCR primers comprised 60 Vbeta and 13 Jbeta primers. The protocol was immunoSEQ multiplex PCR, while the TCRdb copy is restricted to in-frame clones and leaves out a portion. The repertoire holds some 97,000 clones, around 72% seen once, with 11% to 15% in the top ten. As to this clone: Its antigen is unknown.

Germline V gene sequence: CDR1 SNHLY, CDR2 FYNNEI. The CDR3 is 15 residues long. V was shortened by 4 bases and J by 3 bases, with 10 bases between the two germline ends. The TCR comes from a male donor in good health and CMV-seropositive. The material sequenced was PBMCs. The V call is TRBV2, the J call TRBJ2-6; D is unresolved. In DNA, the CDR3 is TGTGCCAGCAGTGCATCAAGTAGTGGGGCCAACGTCCTGACTTTC. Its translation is CASSASSSGANVLTF.